These 32 T cell receptor beta chains share one sample of origin, sequenced in a study of blood T cell repertoires in COVID-19. Sequencing was performed with immunoSEQ multiplex PCR; in TCRdb, only in-frame clones are kept and a portion is missing. The repertoire has about 190,000 clones, roughly four fifths of them found once; the top ten carry around 6.3%. The sample comprised peripheral blood. Source of these receptors: a middle-aged woman with acute or convalescent COVID-19.

This rearrangement joins TRBV9 to TRBJ1-1; 8 positions agree with TRBD1. The CDR3 contains 15 residues. The V gene's germline CDR1 is SGDLS and CDR2 YYNGEE. V shed 3 bases and J 6 bases; nucleotides not matched to a gene: 10. The CDR3 is CASSARQGFDPEAFF. CDR3 nucleotide sequence: TGTGCCAGCAGCGCCAGACAGGGGTTTGACCCTGAAGCTTTCTTT.

The V gene is TRBV5-6, the J gene TRBJ2-7; D is perhaps TRBD1 (5 bases). CDR1 and CDR2 (germline): SGHDT, YYEEEE. The CDR3 spans 15 residues. The ends were cut back, 0 bases at V and 0 bases at J, with 10 bases in the middle. CDR3 in DNA: TGTGCCAGCAGCTTGGCGACCCAGGGCTCCTACGAGCAGTACTTC. This encodes CASSLATQGSYEQYF.

This rearrangement joins TRBV11-2 to TRBJ1-2, with a possible D match to TRBD1 (5 bases). The CDR3 consists of 12 residues. The V end was cut by 2 bases, the J end by 7 bases, with 8 bases between. Germline lookup yields CDR1 SGHAT and CDR2 FQNNGV. The CDR3 sequence is CASSLSGGGYTF. CDR3 bases: TGTGCCAGCAGCTTATCCGGGGGTGGCTACACCTTC.

The chain recombines TRBV28 with TRBJ2-3, with D unclear. Per germline, CDR1 MDHEN and CDR2 SYDVKM. The CDR3 length is 16 residues. V lost 3 bases and J 3 bases, leaving 16 bases between the germline ends. The CDR3 DNA reads TGTGCCAGCAGTTTCGCCGCCACGGTCCGGACAGATACGCAGTATTTT. Translation: CASSFAATVRTDTQYF.

The rearrangement joins TRBV19 to TRBJ1-3, with 7 bases lining up with TRBD1. CDR3 length: 14 amino acids. Germline CDR1 and CDR2: LNHDA and SQIVND (reference sequence). V trimming: 7 bases; J trimming: 4 bases; junction bases outside the gene matches: 7. The DNA for the CDR3 is TGTGCCAGTATTAACGCGGGACAGGGAAACACCATATATTTT. Translation: CASINAGQGNTIYF.

The genes are TRBV7-9 and TRBJ2-2; the D is unclear. V was pared by 1 base and J by 4 bases, with 4 bases between. Germline assignment: CDR1 SEHNR and CDR2 FQNEAQ (reference sequence). The CDR3 extends over 13 amino acids. The CDR3 DNA follows: TGTGCCAGCAGCTTAGGCGGCACCGGGGAGCTGTTTTTT. Translating it yields CASSLGGTGELFF.

This rearrangement joins TRBV18 to TRBJ2-2; the D gene is possibly TRBD2 (6 bases). This CDR3 is 16 amino acids long. The germline V gene encodes CDR1 KGHSH and CDR2 LQKENI. The germline V and J ends were trimmed by 2 bases and 2 bases, with 12 bases remaining between them. The CDR3 nucleotides are TGTGCCAGCTCACCATCGGTGGGAGGAAACACCGGGGAGCTGTTTTTT. As protein: CASSPSVGGNTGELFF.

V gene TRBV24-1 combines with J gene TRBJ2-1, with 12 nucleotides matching TRBD2. Germline CDR1 is KGHDR and CDR2 is SFDVKD. The CDR3 is 14 residues long. J was trimmed by 6 bases and V by 9 bases; bases with no gene match: 5. CDR3 nucleotide sequence: TGTGCCACCTCCCTAGCGGGGGGGCGCAATGAGCAGTTCTTC. It specifies CATSLAGGRNEQFF.

About this clone itself: The same CDR3 also results from other DNA sequences found in this sample. CDR3 nucleotides: TGTGCCTGGAGTGTCGGACAGGGCTATGGCTACACCTTC. Amino acids: CAWSVGQGYGYTF. V and J are TRBV30 and TRBJ1-2, with TRBD1 identical over 8 bases. Germline V gives CDR1 GTSNPN, CDR2 SVGIG (reference sequence). CDR3 length: 13 residues. V gave up 0 bases and J gave up 4 bases; unmatched junction bases: 1.

This clone was recorded once. V is TRBV27 and J is TRBJ1-1, with TRBD1 as a possible D gene (5 bases). Deletions cut 4 bases from V and 3 bases from J, with 9 bases between. CDR1 and CDR2 (germline): MNHEY, SMNVEV (reference sequence). CDR3 length: 13 residues. The CDR3 loop is CASSYRPHTEAFF. The CDR3 DNA reads TGTGCCAGCAGTTACAGGCCGCACACTGAAGCTTTCTTT.

This chain uses TRBV5-1 with TRBJ1-3; unclear D gene. This CDR3 is built from 15 residues. V gave up 4 bases and J gave up 0 bases, with 11 bases separating them. CDR1 and CDR2 from the germline V gene are SGHRS and YFSETQ. The CDR3: CASSIGLSSGNTIYF. Written as DNA, the CDR3 is TGCGCCAGCAGCATCGGACTCTCCTCTGGAAACACCATATATTTT.

In this sample, this clone turned up once. The rearrangement uses TRBV30 and TRBJ2-7; D remains ambiguous. Germline assignment: CDR1 GTSNPN and CDR2 SVGIG (reference sequence). This CDR3 spans 11 amino acids. V was cut by 1 base and J by 6 bases, with 7 bases left in between. This chain's CDR3 is CAWSGLGEQYF. The DNA for the CDR3 is TGTGCCTGGAGTGGACTGGGCGAGCAGTACTTC. Full variable domain (outside the CDR3, taken from reference TRBV30 and TRBJ2-7): SQTIHQWPATLVQPVGSPLSLECTVEGTSNPNLYWYRQAAGRGLQLLFYSVGIGQISSEVPQNLSASRPQDRQFILSSKKLLLSDSGFYLCAWSGLGEQYFGPGTRLTVT.

The V and J genes are TRBV30 and TRBJ2-7, with D uncertain. V was trimmed by 1 base and J by 3 bases, leaving 4 bases between them. The CDR3 sequence is 11 residues long. Germline lookup yields CDR1 GTSNPN and CDR2 SVGIG (reference sequence). In nucleotides, the CDR3 is TGTGCCTGGAGTGGCAGCTACGAGCAGTACTTC. It yields the protein CAWSGSYEQYF.

J is TRBJ1-2 and V is TRBV3-1 (or the pseudogene TRBV3-2), with TRBD1 as a possible D gene (6 bases). The germline gives CDR1 LGHDT, CDR2 YNNKEL (reference sequence). CDR3 size: 15 residues. Trimming stripped 6 bases from V and 7 bases from J, with 21 bases between. Here the CDR3 reads CASSLTGHDVGGYTF. The CDR3 DNA reads TGTGCCAGCAGTCTTACGGGACACGATGTCGGTGGCTACACCTTC.

The chain is built from TRBV4-2 and TRBJ2-1, with 7 bases fitting TRBD2. Per the germline V gene, CDR1 is LGHNA and CDR2 is YNFKEQ. V shed 2 bases, J shed 0 bases, and the junction held 4 bases outside the gene matches. The CDR3 consists of 16 residues. The CDR3 nucleotides are TGTGCCAGCAGCCAACTAGCGGCTAGCTCCTACAATGAGCAGTTCTTC. Protein sequence: CASSQLAASSYNEQFF.

The chain combines TRBV2 with TRBJ1-5; the D gene is possibly TRBD1 (5 bases). The V end lost 4 bases, the J end lost 6 bases, and 13 bases lay between the germline ends. The CDR3 loop spans 14 amino acids. Germline V lookup: CDR1 SNHLY, CDR2 FYNNEI. CDR3 nucleotides: TGTGCCAGCAGTGCGCAGGGCAATGTTCAGCCCCAGCATTTT. It specifies CASSAQGNVQPQHF. Filled out from reference TRBV2 and TRBJ1-5, the complete variable domain reads EPEVTQTPSHQVTQMGQEVILRCVPISNHLYFYWYRQILGQKVEFLVSFYNNEISEKSEIFDDQFSVERPDGSNFTLKIRSTKLEDSAMYFCASSAQGNVQPQHFGDGTRLSIL.

V usage is TRBV7-3 and J usage is TRBJ2-3, with TRBD2 matching over 8 bases. With 1 base clipped from V and 4 bases from J, the junction kept 10 bases outside the gene matches. CDR3 length: 17 residues. Germline assignment: CDR1 SGHTA and CDR2 FQGTGA. This CDR3 is CASSLSRGSGGADTQYF. The CDR3 DNA is TGTGCCAGCAGCTTAAGTAGGGGGTCGGGGGGGGCAGATACGCAGTATTTT.

This sequence joins TRBV28 and TRBJ2-7; TRBD1 is a possible D gene (6 bases). Germline CDR1 reads MDHEN; CDR2 reads SYDVKM. Trimming removed 3 bases at V and 5 bases at J, with 11 bases between. This CDR3 region has 13 residues. The CDR3 here is CASSFSGADEQYF. The CDR3 coding sequence is TGTGCCAGCAGTTTTTCAGGGGCGGACGAGCAGTACTTC.

The table lists this clone with a few counts. The rearrangement links TRBV27 to TRBJ2-1; 7 nucleotides align to TRBD1. Trimming removed 8 bases from V and 2 bases from J; junction bases left unmatched: 6. CDR1 is MNHEY and CDR2 is SMNVEV in the germline V gene (reference sequence). The CDR3 is 14 residues long. The CDR3: CASGAGTAYNEQFF. The DNA for the CDR3 is TGTGCCAGCGGAGCCGGGACAGCCTACAATGAGCAGTTCTTC.

The gene calls are TRBV10-3 and TRBJ1-4; D unclear. Trimming shortened V by 5 bases and J by 8 bases, and 15 bases separated the two germline ends. The length of the CDR3 is 14 residues. Germline CDR1 and CDR2: ENHRY and SYGVKD. CDR3 sequence (DNA): TGTGCCATCAGTTTCGGACGCGGGGAGGAAAAACTGTTTTTT. Protein: CAISFGRGEEKLFF.

This sequence joins TRBV30 and TRBJ1-2, with D possibly TRBD1 on 5 matching bases. This CDR3 has 14 residues. V was trimmed by 2 bases and J by 3 bases, leaving 13 bases between them. Germline V CDR1 and CDR2: GTSNPN, SVGIG (reference sequence). Here the CDR3 DNA reads TGTGCCTGGAGTAGGGGTTTCGAGGACTATGGCTACACCTTC. As protein: CAWSRGFEDYGYTF.

The chain recombines TRBV6-6 with TRBJ1-3; tentative D call: TRBD1 (6 bases). The CDR3 runs 13 residues. Germline V lookup: CDR1 MNHNY, CDR2 SVGAGI (reference sequence). The V and J ends lost 7 bases and 9 bases respectively, with 16 bases between them. CDR3 protein: CASNRDITSTIYF. The CDR3 bases are TGTGCCAGCAATCGGGACATTACAAGCACCATATATTTT.

The chain combines TRBV6-5 with TRBJ1-2; TRBD1 agrees at 7 bases. CDR1 and CDR2 (germline): MNHEY, SVGAGI. The length of the CDR3 is 14 residues. With V trimmed by 6 bases and J by 8 bases, 12 bases remained unmatched. The CDR3 DNA is TGTGCCAGCAGGTATAGACAGGGCGCCTCGGGCTACACCTTC. It encodes CASRYRQGASGYTF.

The V and J genes are TRBV19 and TRBJ1-3, with no clear D. The CDR3 contains 14 residues. Germline V gene sequence: CDR1 LNHDA, CDR2 SQIVND (reference sequence). The V end was cut by 4 bases, the J end by 0 bases, with 7 bases between. This CDR3 reads CASSTEISGNTIYF. The CDR3 region has the DNA TGTGCCAGTAGTACCGAGATCTCTGGAAACACCATATATTTT.

V gene TRBV6-6 combines with J gene TRBJ2-1; 9 bases match TRBD1. CDR3 length: 15 residues. With 7 bases clipped from V and 6 bases from J, the junction kept 10 bases outside the gene matches. The V gene's germline CDR1 is MNHNY and CDR2 SVGAGI (reference sequence). CDR3 nucleotide sequence: TGTGCCAGCACCCCAGTCGGGACAGGGACCAATGAGCAGTTCTTC. As protein: CASTPVGTGTNEQFF.

This clone was recorded many times. This chain joins TRBV3-1 (or the pseudogene TRBV3-2) and TRBJ2-7; D remains unclear. Trimming stripped 0 bases from V and 3 bases from J, with 9 bases between. Germline V CDR1 and CDR2: LGHDT, YNNKEL (reference sequence). The CDR3 has 14 residues. This CDR3 reads CASSQEWANYEQYF. In DNA form, the CDR3 reads TGTGCCAGCAGCCAAGAGTGGGCCAACTACGAGCAGTACTTC.

This chain joins TRBV5-4 and TRBJ1-2; 9 bases match TRBD1. CDR1 and CDR2 from the germline V gene are SGHNT and YYREEE (reference sequence). The CDR3 covers 13 residues. V dropped 3 bases and J dropped 7; count of bases not matched to a gene: 4. Here the CDR3 DNA reads TGTGCCAGCAGCTCAGGGACAGGGCTTGGCTACACCTTC. This codes for CASSSGTGLGYTF.

The chain couples TRBV19 to TRBJ2-7, with 8 bases fitting TRBD2. J gave up 0 bases and V 5 bases, and 6 bases lay outside the gene matches. The germline gives CDR1 LNHDA, CDR2 SQIVND (reference sequence). The CDR3 is 15 amino acids. The CDR3 protein is CASSPRGGTSYEQYF. The CDR3 DNA follows: TGTGCCAGTAGTCCCCGGGGGGGAACCTCCTACGAGCAGTACTTC.

The V call is TRBV19, the J call TRBJ2-1; TRBD1 agrees at 7 bases. The germline V gene has CDR1 LNHDA and CDR2 SQIVND (reference sequence). The CDR3 covers 15 residues. V lost 4 bases and J lost 4; bases outside the gene matches: 7. The CDR3: CASSNTGEAYNEQFF. The DNA of the CDR3 is TGTGCCAGTAGTAACACAGGGGAAGCGTACAATGAGCAGTTCTTC.

The chain combines TRBV6-5 with TRBJ2-1, with TRBD2 matching 12 bases. V lost 5 bases and J lost 5; bases outside the gene matches: 1. This CDR3 is 14 amino acids long. Germline assignment: CDR1 MNHEY and CDR2 SVGAGI. The CDR3 nucleotides are TGTGCCAGCAGTCTAGCGGGAGGGCACAATGAGCAGTTCTTC. This translates into CASSLAGGHNEQFF.

J is TRBJ2-1 and V is TRBV28; no clear D. The CDR3 contains 13 residues. Germline loops: CDR1 MDHEN, CDR2 SYDVKM. V was clipped by 1 base and J by 7 bases, with 8 bases between them. CDR3 loop: CASSLSVLNEQFF. DNA for the CDR3: TGTGCCAGCAGTTTATCAGTTTTGAATGAGCAGTTCTTC.

This clone has a single count. The genes are TRBV5-4 and TRBJ2-3; weak D call: TRBD2 (6 bases). Trimming removed 0 bases at V and 4 bases at J, with 15 bases between. The CDR3 is made up of 16 amino acids. In germline, CDR1 is SGHNT, CDR2 YYREEE (reference sequence). CDR3 sequence reads: CASSLGGGAPPDTQYF. The CDR3 DNA follows: TGTGCCAGCAGCTTGGGAGGCGGGGCGCCCCCAGATACGCAGTATTTT.